What follows are 4 T cell receptor beta chains derived from one specimen sequenced in a study of monozygotic twins with inflammatory bowel disease. One entry per CDR3 protein, without DNA, is what TCRdb gives after re-calling the 5' RACE reads. Here the sample table reports some 150,000 distinct CDR3 sequences. The material sequenced was blood. Source of these receptors: a human donor with ulcerative colitis or Crohn's disease, or a healthy co-twin of an affected twin (not recorded which).

The chain's CDR3 is CASSPGGEAFF. The chain is built from TRBV18 and TRBJ1-1. The CDR3 length is 11 residues. Germline loops: CDR1 KGHSH, CDR2 LQKENI. Looking up the rest from reference TRBV18 and TRBJ1-1 gives the full variable domain: NAGVMQNPRHLVRRRGQEARLRCSPMKGHSHVYWYRQLPEEGLKFMVYLQKENIIDESGMPKERFSAEFPKEGPSILRIQQVVRGDSAAYFCASSPGGEAFFGQGTRLTVV.

V gene TRBV2 combines with J gene TRBJ2-1; the TCRdb call, TRBD1, lacks DNA for checking. Germline-derived CDR1 and CDR2 are SNHLY and FYNNEI. This CDR3 has 13 residues. CDR3 sequence: CASSGTGGKEQFF.

This sequence joins TRBV4-3 and TRBJ2-3; TCRdb designates TRBD1, a call that cannot be tested without DNA. Germline assignment: CDR1 LGHNA and CDR2 YSLEER. The CDR3 consists of 14 residues. The chain's CDR3 is CASSQDRPPDTQYF.

The rearrangement links TRBV6-5 to TRBJ2-7; with no DNA, the TCRdb D assignment of TRBD1 cannot be verified. Germline CDR1 and CDR2: MNHEY and SVGAGI. CDR3 length: 13 amino acids. CDR3 protein: CASSYSPGVEQYF.